The next 2 T cell receptor beta chains were all read from a single sample in a study of cytomegalovirus exposure and HLA in healthy donors. Some clones are missing from TCRdb's copy, which holds only in-frame ones; the method was immunoSEQ multiplex PCR. The profile shows about 220,000 clones, over 80% of them singletons. Sequencing used PBMCs. These receptors came from a woman between 25 and 40 years old in good health and CMV-seropositive.

This chain links TRBV5-1 with TRBJ2-6; D ambiguous. Germline loops: CDR1 SGHRS, CDR2 YFSETQ. The V and J ends lost 4 bases and 4 bases respectively, with 12 bases between them. CDR3 length: 15 residues. DNA for the CDR3: TGCGCCAGCAGCCCTTTCACGGTCGGGGCCAACGTCCTGACTTTC. Its protein is CASSPFTVGANVLTF.

V gene TRBV29-1 combines with J gene TRBJ1-1, with a tentative D call TRBD1 (5 bases). CDR3 length: 16 amino acids. Trimming pared 7 bases from V and 5 bases from J, leaving 26 bases between. Germline V gene lookup returns CDR1 SQVTM and CDR2 ANQGSEA. As DNA, the CDR3 is TGCAGCGCTCTACCCCCCATCGCCATGGGGGAAACTGAAGCTTTCTTT. This translates into CSALPPIAMGETEAFF.